This note documents a single T cell receptor beta chain sequence. Libraries were prepared by immunoSEQ multiplex PCR; TCRdb keeps only in-frame clonotypes and omits some of them. Of more than 25,000 clones in the sample, 87% were seen once. Per germline, CDR1 MGHRA and CDR2 YSYEKL. V lost 0 bases to trimming and J lost 5 bases; unmatched junction nucleotides: 5. CDR3 length: 16 residues. This record belongs to a study of blood T cell repertoires in COVID-19. The rearrangement links TRBV4-1 to TRBJ2-3; 10 nucleotides align to TRBD2. The material sequenced was peripheral blood. This sequence was found in a man in his fifties or sixties with active COVID-19. The CDR3 DNA follows: TGCGCCAGCAGCCAAGATGGAAGCGGGGGGGGAGATACGCAGTATTTT. It translates to CASSQDGSGGGDTQYF.